This T cell receptor beta chain was captured in a study of shared clonotypes between healthy human individuals. The CDR3 has 14 amino acids. The germline V and J ends were trimmed by 4 bases and 0 bases, with 6 bases remaining between them. Germline V lookup: CDR1 MNHNS, CDR2 SASEGT. Study-level findings and limits: Estimated clonotype richness was generally higher in naive than memory subsets.

For each subset, genomic DNA was distributed in equal portions over several immunoSEQ plates. TCRdb's table, derived via immunoSEQ multiplex PCR, lists solely in-frame clones and lacks some. The repertoire holds about 1.5 million clones, with about 96% as singletons. All donors qualified as healthy HIV-negative adults and had experienced no recent acute infections or vaccinations. A word on this clone: Its antigen is not identified.

Source material: naive CD4+ T cells sorted from blood. As to subset: CD45RA+ positively selected. The source is a man aged 25-45 years in good health. The chain links TRBV6-1 to TRBJ2-2, with D hard to call. The CDR3 sequence is CASSAPSNTGELFF. DNA for the CDR3: TGTGCCAGCAGTGCCCCTTCGAACACCGGGGAGCTGTTTTTT.